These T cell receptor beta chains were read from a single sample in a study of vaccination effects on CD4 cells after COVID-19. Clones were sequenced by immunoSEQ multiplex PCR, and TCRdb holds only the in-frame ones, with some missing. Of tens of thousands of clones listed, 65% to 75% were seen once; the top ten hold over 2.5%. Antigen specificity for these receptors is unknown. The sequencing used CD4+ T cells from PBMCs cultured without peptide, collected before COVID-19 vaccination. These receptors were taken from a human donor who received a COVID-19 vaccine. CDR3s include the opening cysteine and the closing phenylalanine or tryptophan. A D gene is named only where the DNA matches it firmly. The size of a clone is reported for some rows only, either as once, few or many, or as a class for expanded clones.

cdr3_aa: CATSDLGTSGSSYNEQFF; cdr3_nt: TGTGCCACCAGTGATTTGGGGACTAGCGGGAGCTCCTACAATGAGCAGTTCTTC; j_call: TRBJ2-1; d_call: TRBD2; clone_size: NA; v_call: TRBV24-1
cdr3_aa: CASSRNRAVLTNEKLFF; cdr3_nt: TGTGCCAGTAGTCGCAACCGGGCAGTTTTAACTAATGAAAAACTGTTTTTT; j_call: TRBJ1-4; d_call: NA; clone_size: NA; v_call: TRBV19
cdr3_aa: CASSERPTEAFF; cdr3_nt: TGTGCCAGCAGCGAGAGACCAACTGAAGCTTTCTTT; j_call: TRBJ1-1; d_call: NA; clone_size: NA; v_call: TRBV2
cdr3_aa: CASSERTGDYGYTF; cdr3_nt: TGTGCCAGCAGTGAAAGGACAGGGGACTATGGCTACACCTTC; j_call: TRBJ1-2; d_call: TRBD1; clone_size: NA; v_call: TRBV6-1
cdr3_aa: CASSQDPPGLARYEQYF; cdr3_nt: TGCGCCAGCAGCCAAGACCCACCGGGACTAGCGCGCTACGAGCAGTACTTC; j_call: TRBJ2-7; d_call: TRBD2; clone_size: NA; v_call: TRBV4-1
cdr3_aa: CASSYGTGILLAKNIQYF; cdr3_nt: TGTGCCAGTAGCTACGGGACAGGGATATTGCTAGCCAAAAACATTCAGTACTTC; j_call: TRBJ2-4; d_call: TRBD1; clone_size: NA; v_call: TRBV19
cdr3_aa: CASRLDVVIQETQYF; cdr3_nt: TGTGCCAGCAGACTAGACGTAGTAATCCAAGAGACCCAGTACTTC; j_call: TRBJ2-5; d_call: NA; clone_size: once; v_call: TRBV2
cdr3_aa: CASSESVNTEAFF; cdr3_nt: TGTGCCAGCAGTGAATCGGTTAACACTGAAGCTTTCTTT; j_call: TRBJ1-1; d_call: NA; clone_size: NA; v_call: TRBV6-1
cdr3_aa: CASSRDPTNYGYTF; cdr3_nt: TGTGCCAGCAGTCGGGACCCCACAAACTATGGCTACACCTTC; j_call: TRBJ1-2; d_call: NA; clone_size: NA; v_call: TRBV6-5
cdr3_aa: CASSADSEAFF; cdr3_nt: TGTGCCAGCAGCGCCGACAGTGAAGCTTTCTTT; j_call: TRBJ1-1; d_call: NA; clone_size: NA; v_call: TRBV7-6
cdr3_aa: CASIPGGVKNTEAFF; cdr3_nt: TGTGCCAGCATCCCAGGGGGGGTAAAGAACACTGAAGCTTTCTTT; j_call: TRBJ1-1; d_call: TRBD1; clone_size: NA; v_call: TRBV9
cdr3_aa: CASSRDGRDRGHGYTF; cdr3_nt: TGTGCCAGCAGTCGGGACGGACGGGACAGGGGGCATGGCTACACCTTC; j_call: TRBJ1-2; d_call: TRBD1; clone_size: once; v_call: TRBV27
cdr3_aa: CASSTRTSYEQYF; cdr3_nt: TGTGCCAGCAGCACCAGGACTAGCTACGAGCAGTACTTC; j_call: TRBJ2-7; d_call: TRBD2; clone_size: NA; v_call: TRBV3-1/TRBV3-2
cdr3_aa: CASSYYGQGGNTGELFF; cdr3_nt: TGTGCCAGCAGCTACTATGGACAGGGGGGAAACACCGGGGAGCTGTTTTTT; j_call: TRBJ2-2; d_call: TRBD1; clone_size: NA; v_call: TRBV27
cdr3_aa: CASSLLISGEQYF; cdr3_nt: TGTGCCAGCAGCTTACTTATCTCCGGCGAGCAGTACTTC; j_call: TRBJ2-7; d_call: NA; clone_size: NA; v_call: TRBV11-1
cdr3_aa: CASSLGGITEAFF; cdr3_nt: TGTGCCAGCAGTTTAGGGGGGATCACTGAAGCTTTCTTT; j_call: TRBJ1-1; d_call: NA; clone_size: few; v_call: TRBV28
cdr3_aa: CATTPQGREPQHF; cdr3_nt: TGTGCCACCACCCCCCAGGGGCGGGAGCCCCAGCATTTT; j_call: TRBJ1-5; d_call: NA; clone_size: few; v_call: TRBV7-9
cdr3_aa: CAAKKDRDNSPLHF; cdr3_nt: TGTGCCGCCAAGAAGGACAGGGATAATTCACCCCTCCACTTT; j_call: TRBJ1-6; d_call: TRBD1; clone_size: NA; v_call: TRBV6-6
cdr3_aa: CASRGQGMEKLFF; cdr3_nt: TGTGCCAGCAGAGGACAGGGGATGGAAAAACTGTTTTTT; j_call: TRBJ1-4; d_call: TRBD1; clone_size: NA; v_call: TRBV12-3/TRBV12-4
cdr3_aa: CASSAAGRTGVTEAFF; cdr3_nt: TGTGCCAGCAGCGCGGCAGGAAGGACAGGGGTTACTGAAGCTTTCTTT; j_call: TRBJ1-1; d_call: TRBD1; clone_size: NA; v_call: TRBV4-2
cdr3_aa: CASSLDQVDSGNTIYF; cdr3_nt: TGCGCCAGCAGCTTGGACCAGGTTGACTCTGGAAACACCATATATTTT; j_call: TRBJ1-3; d_call: NA; clone_size: few; v_call: TRBV5-1
cdr3_aa: CASSFSSTDTQYF; cdr3_nt: TGTGCCAGCAGTTTCTCCAGCACAGATACGCAGTATTTT; j_call: TRBJ2-3; d_call: NA; clone_size: NA; v_call: TRBV12-3/TRBV12-4
cdr3_aa: CATLKSIGLEAFF; cdr3_nt: TGTGCCACCCTTAAATCTATCGGCCTTGAAGCTTTCTTT; j_call: TRBJ1-1; d_call: NA; clone_size: NA; v_call: TRBV6-5
cdr3_aa: CASSEGGANYGYTF; cdr3_nt: TGCGCCAGCAGTGAGGGGGGGGCTAACTATGGCTACACCTTC; j_call: TRBJ1-2; d_call: NA; clone_size: few; v_call: TRBV10-2
cdr3_aa: CASSQDQRTGTSGSNEQFF; cdr3_nt: TGTGCCAGCAGCCAAGATCAGCGCACCGGGACTAGCGGGAGCAATGAGCAGTTCTTC; j_call: TRBJ2-1; d_call: TRBD2; clone_size: once; v_call: TRBV3-1/TRBV3-2
cdr3_aa: CASSSTGDGYTF; cdr3_nt: TGTGCCAGCTCATCCACAGGGGATGGCTACACCTTC; j_call: TRBJ1-2; d_call: TRBD1; clone_size: NA; v_call: TRBV18
cdr3_aa: CASSEAGGATQYF; cdr3_nt: TGTGCCAGCAGTGAAGCAGGGGGCGCCACCCAGTACTTC; j_call: TRBJ2-5; d_call: TRBD1; clone_size: few; v_call: TRBV2
cdr3_aa: CASSTGAEQYF; cdr3_nt: TGTGCCAGCAGCACAGGGGCCGAGCAGTACTTC; j_call: TRBJ2-7; d_call: TRBD1; clone_size: NA; v_call: TRBV13
cdr3_aa: CASSIGQAPQETQYF; cdr3_nt: TGTGCCAGCAGTATCGGACAGGCTCCACAAGAGACCCAGTACTTC; j_call: TRBJ2-5; d_call: TRBD1; clone_size: NA; v_call: TRBV28
cdr3_aa: CASSPPGWQPQHF; cdr3_nt: TGTGCCAGCAGTCCCCCGGGTTGGCAGCCCCAGCATTTT; j_call: TRBJ1-5; d_call: NA; clone_size: few; v_call: TRBV6-5
cdr3_aa: CASSSRQNTGELFF; cdr3_nt: TGTGCCAGTAGTAGCAGACAGAACACCGGGGAGCTGTTTTTT; j_call: TRBJ2-2; d_call: NA; clone_size: NA; v_call: TRBV19
cdr3_aa: CACRGHNTEAFF; cdr3_nt: TGTGCCTGCAGGGGGCACAACACTGAAGCTTTCTTT; j_call: TRBJ1-1; d_call: TRBD1; clone_size: NA; v_call: TRBV5-4
cdr3_aa: CASQTVTQETQYF; cdr3_nt: TGTGCCAGCCAGACAGTGACTCAAGAGACCCAGTACTTC; j_call: TRBJ2-5; d_call: NA; clone_size: NA; v_call: TRBV2
cdr3_aa: CASRTGLRYNSPLHF; cdr3_nt: TGTGCCAGCAGGACAGGGCTTCGGTATAATTCACCCCTCCACTTT; j_call: TRBJ1-6; d_call: TRBD1; clone_size: NA; v_call: TRBV27
cdr3_aa: CASSFSRDSGRAYF; cdr3_nt: TGTGCCAGCAGTTTTTCCCGGGATAGCGGGAGGGCCTACTTC; j_call: TRBJ2-7; d_call: TRBD2; clone_size: NA; v_call: TRBV28
cdr3_aa: CASSLQGPGTQYF; cdr3_nt: TGTGCCAGCAGTCTCCAGGGTCCAGGTACGCAGTATTTT; j_call: TRBJ2-3; d_call: NA; clone_size: NA; v_call: TRBV3-1/TRBV3-2
cdr3_aa: CASSPQARGTQYF; cdr3_nt: TGTGCCAGCAGCCCCCAGGCGAGAGGGACGCAGTATTTT; j_call: TRBJ2-3; d_call: NA; clone_size: NA; v_call: TRBV14
cdr3_aa: CASSPGQDYGYTF; cdr3_nt: TGTGCCAGCTCACCTGGGCAGGACTATGGCTACACCTTC; j_call: TRBJ1-2; d_call: NA; clone_size: NA; v_call: TRBV18
cdr3_aa: CASSYSGASSYNEQFF; cdr3_nt: TGTGCCAGCAGTTACAGTGGTGCGAGCTCCTACAATGAGCAGTTCTTC; j_call: TRBJ2-1; d_call: NA; clone_size: NA; v_call: TRBV6-5
cdr3_aa: CASSSGRAGEFNEQYF; cdr3_nt: TGTGCCAGCAGCTCGGGGAGGGCGGGAGAGTTCAACGAGCAGTACTTC; j_call: TRBJ2-7; d_call: TRBD2; clone_size: NA; v_call: TRBV7-6
cdr3_aa: CASSDPLREQYF; cdr3_nt: TGTGCCAGCAGTGACCCTTTACGCGAGCAGTACTTC; j_call: TRBJ2-7; d_call: NA; clone_size: NA; v_call: TRBV6-1
cdr3_aa: CASSLSLAASYNEQFF; cdr3_nt: TGTGCCAGCAGCTTGTCACTAGCGGCCTCCTACAATGAGCAGTTCTTC; j_call: TRBJ2-1; d_call: TRBD2; clone_size: few; v_call: TRBV7-9
cdr3_aa: CASSPADRAWQYF; cdr3_nt: TGCGCCAGCAGCCCCGCGGACCGAGCGTGGCAGTACTTC; j_call: TRBJ2-7; d_call: NA; clone_size: NA; v_call: TRBV4-1
cdr3_aa: CASSQAHSYTF; cdr3_nt: TGTGCCAGCAGCCAAGCCCACAGCTACACCTTC; j_call: TRBJ1-2; d_call: NA; clone_size: NA; v_call: TRBV3-1/TRBV3-2
cdr3_aa: CASSRAGASTDTQYF; cdr3_nt: TGCGCCAGCAGCCGAGCGGGGGCCTCCACAGATACGCAGTATTTT; j_call: TRBJ2-3; d_call: TRBD2; clone_size: NA; v_call: TRBV5-1
cdr3_aa: CASSRGGTNTDTQYF; cdr3_nt: TGTGCCAGCAGTAGAGGCGGAACCAACACAGATACGCAGTATTTT; j_call: TRBJ2-3; d_call: NA; clone_size: few; v_call: TRBV11-3
cdr3_aa: CASKTGAGGYTF; cdr3_nt: TGTGCCAGCAAAACAGGGGCTGGAGGCTACACCTTC; j_call: TRBJ1-2; d_call: TRBD1; clone_size: NA; v_call: TRBV6-4
cdr3_aa: CASSYSNQGNTEAFF; cdr3_nt: TGTGCCAGCAGTTACTCCAACCAGGGGAACACTGAAGCTTTCTTT; j_call: TRBJ1-1; d_call: NA; clone_size: NA; v_call: TRBV6-5
cdr3_aa: CATSRKVHSGNTIYF; cdr3_nt: TGTGCCACCAGCAGGAAAGTCCACTCTGGAAACACCATATATTTT; j_call: TRBJ1-3; d_call: NA; clone_size: NA; v_call: TRBV15
cdr3_aa: CAISGQGMGAGGEQFF; cdr3_nt: TGTGCCATCAGTGGACAGGGTATGGGGGCCGGAGGTGAGCAGTTCTTC; j_call: TRBJ2-1; d_call: TRBD1; clone_size: NA; v_call: TRBV10-3
cdr3_aa: CASSLESAGNYGYTF; cdr3_nt: TGTGCCAGCAGCTTAGAATCCGCGGGGAACTATGGCTACACCTTC; j_call: TRBJ1-2; d_call: NA; clone_size: NA; v_call: TRBV11-2
cdr3_aa: CSVSDLNQPQHF; cdr3_nt: TGCAGCGTTTCTGACCTAAATCAGCCCCAGCATTTT; j_call: TRBJ1-5; d_call: NA; clone_size: NA; v_call: TRBV29-1
cdr3_aa: CASSLDGLAGNEQFF; cdr3_nt: TGTGCCAGCAGCTTAGACGGACTAGCGGGTAATGAGCAGTTCTTC; j_call: TRBJ2-1; d_call: TRBD2; clone_size: NA; v_call: TRBV11-3
cdr3_aa: CASNDRAQGGNTIYF; cdr3_nt: TGTGCCAGCAATGACCGGGCCCAGGGAGGAAACACCATATATTTT; j_call: TRBJ1-3; d_call: NA; clone_size: NA; v_call: TRBV6-6
cdr3_aa: CASSLTSGSSTWNEQFF; cdr3_nt: TGTGCCAGCAGCTTGACTAGCGGGAGTTCGACTTGGAATGAGCAGTTCTTC; j_call: TRBJ2-1; d_call: TRBD2; clone_size: NA; v_call: TRBV5-4
cdr3_aa: CASSPGTGDYEQYF; cdr3_nt: TGTGCCAGCAGCCCTGGGACAGGCGACTACGAGCAGTACTTC; j_call: TRBJ2-7; d_call: TRBD1; clone_size: NA; v_call: TRBV7-2
cdr3_aa: CASSTLMSGANVLTF; cdr3_nt: TGTGCCAGTAGTACGCTCATGTCTGGGGCCAACGTCCTGACTTTC; j_call: TRBJ2-6; d_call: NA; clone_size: once; v_call: TRBV19
cdr3_aa: CTTSGRAGNEQFF; cdr3_nt: TGCACAACTAGCGGGAGGGCCGGGAATGAGCAGTTCTTC; j_call: TRBJ2-1; d_call: TRBD2; clone_size: NA; v_call: TRBV29-1